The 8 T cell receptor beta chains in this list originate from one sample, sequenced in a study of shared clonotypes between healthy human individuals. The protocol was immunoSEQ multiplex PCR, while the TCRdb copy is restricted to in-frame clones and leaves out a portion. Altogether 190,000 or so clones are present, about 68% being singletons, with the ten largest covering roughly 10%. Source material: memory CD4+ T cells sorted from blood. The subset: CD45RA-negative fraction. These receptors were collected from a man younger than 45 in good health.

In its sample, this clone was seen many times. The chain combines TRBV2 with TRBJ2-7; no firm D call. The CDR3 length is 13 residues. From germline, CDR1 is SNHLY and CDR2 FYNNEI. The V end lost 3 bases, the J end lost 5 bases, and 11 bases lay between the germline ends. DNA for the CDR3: TGTGCCAGCAGTGATCGGTGGCGGCACGAGCAGTACTTC. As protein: CASSDRWRHEQYF.

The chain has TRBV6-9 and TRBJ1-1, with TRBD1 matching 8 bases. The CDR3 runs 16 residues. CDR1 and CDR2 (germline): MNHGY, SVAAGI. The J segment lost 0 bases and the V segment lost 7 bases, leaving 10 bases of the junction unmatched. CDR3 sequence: CASIQITGGVNTEAFF. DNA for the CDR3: TGTGCCAGCATCCAAATTACAGGGGGGGTGAACACTGAAGCTTTCTTT.

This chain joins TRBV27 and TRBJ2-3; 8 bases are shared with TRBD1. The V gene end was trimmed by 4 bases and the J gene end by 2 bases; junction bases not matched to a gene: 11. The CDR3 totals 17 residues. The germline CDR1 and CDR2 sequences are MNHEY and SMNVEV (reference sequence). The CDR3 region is CASSYRTGNSLTDTQYF. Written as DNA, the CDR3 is TGTGCCAGCAGTTACAGGACAGGGAACAGCCTCACAGATACGCAGTATTTT.

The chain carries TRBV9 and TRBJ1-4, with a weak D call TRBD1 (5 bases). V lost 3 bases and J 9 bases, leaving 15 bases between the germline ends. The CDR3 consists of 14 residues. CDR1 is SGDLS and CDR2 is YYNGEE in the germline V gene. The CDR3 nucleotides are TGTGCCAGCAGCGGGGGGACGGCAGGGCAAAAACTGTTTTTT. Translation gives CASSGGTAGQKLFF.

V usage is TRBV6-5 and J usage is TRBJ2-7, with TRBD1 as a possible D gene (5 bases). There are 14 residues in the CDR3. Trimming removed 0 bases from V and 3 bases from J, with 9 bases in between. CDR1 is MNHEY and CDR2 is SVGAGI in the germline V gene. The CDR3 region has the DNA TGTGCCAGCAGTTACTCGACAGCCTACTACGAGCAGTACTTC. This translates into CASSYSTAYYEQYF.

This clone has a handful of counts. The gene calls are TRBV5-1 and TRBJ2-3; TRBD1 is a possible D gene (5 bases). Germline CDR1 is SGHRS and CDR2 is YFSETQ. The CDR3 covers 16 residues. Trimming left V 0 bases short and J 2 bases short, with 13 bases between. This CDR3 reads CASSLGRVSITDTQYF. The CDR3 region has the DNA TGCGCCAGCAGCTTGGGCAGGGTTTCCATCACAGATACGCAGTATTTT.

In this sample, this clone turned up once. This chain's CDR3 is CASRIIGRGGETQYF. In DNA form, the CDR3 reads TGTGCCAGCAGGATTATAGGGCGGGGAGGGGAGACCCAGTACTTC. The chain is built from TRBV5-4 and TRBJ2-5, with 7 bases lining up with TRBD2. Trimming at V came to 5 bases and at J to 5 bases, leaving 12 bases not matched to a gene. Germline V gives CDR1 SGHNT, CDR2 YYREEE (reference sequence). The CDR3 length is 15 residues.

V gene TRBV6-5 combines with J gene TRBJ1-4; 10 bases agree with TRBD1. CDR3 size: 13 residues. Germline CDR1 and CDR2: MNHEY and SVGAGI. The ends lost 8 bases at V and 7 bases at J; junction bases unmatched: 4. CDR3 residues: CASGQGGPEKLFF. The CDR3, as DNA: TGTGCCAGCGGACAGGGGGGCCCTGAAAAACTGTTTTTT.